These 19 T cell receptor beta chains came from one sample sequenced in a study of cytomegalovirus exposure and HLA in healthy donors. Some clones are missing from TCRdb's copy, which holds only in-frame ones; the method was immunoSEQ multiplex PCR. This sample has 150,000 to 200,000 clones, with over 65% found just once. The sample consisted of PBMCs. The receptors derive from a man between 18 and 29 years old in good health and CMV-seropositive.

The chain recombines TRBV30 with TRBJ1-4, with a possible D match to TRBD1 (5 bases). The CDR3 is made up of 11 amino acids. V was cut by 3 bases and J by 8 bases, with 7 bases left in between. Looked up from germline, CDR1 is GTSNPN and CDR2 is SVGIG (reference sequence). The DNA of the CDR3 is TGTGCCTGGAGACAGGCCGAAAAACTGTTTTTT. This codes for CAWRQAEKLFF.

Here the CDR3 reads CASSLPGTNYYEQYF. DNA of the CDR3: TGTGCCAGCAGCCTTCCCGGGACAAACTACTACGAGCAGTACTTC. The chain joins TRBV5-4 to TRBJ2-7; weak D call: TRBD1 (6 bases). V was cut by 4 bases and J by 3 bases, with 17 bases left in between. The CDR3 loop spans 15 amino acids. The germline CDR1 and CDR2 sequences are SGHNT and YYREEE (reference sequence).

The chain has TRBV7-9 and TRBJ2-7; D is possibly TRBD1 (6 bases). The germline CDR1 and CDR2 sequences are SEHNR and FQNEAQ (reference sequence). Trimming left V 5 bases short and J 5 bases short, with 16 bases between. The CDR3 extends over 14 amino acids. CDR3 in amino acids: CASSVGAYGDEQYF. CDR3 DNA sequence: TGTGCCAGCAGCGTGGGGGCATACGGGGACGAGCAGTACTTC.

This rearrangement joins TRBV7-2 to TRBJ2-2, with TRBD2 matching 12 bases. The V and J ends lost 5 bases and 6 bases, in that order; junction bases with no gene match: 4. Germline CDR1 reads SGHTA; CDR2 reads FQGNSA. The CDR3 covers 15 residues. The CDR3 spells CASSALAGGAGELFF. The CDR3 coding sequence is TGTGCCAGCAGCGCCCTAGCGGGAGGGGCCGGGGAGCTGTTTTTT.

The genes are TRBV27 and TRBJ2-1; D possibly corresponds to TRBD1 (5 bases). The V end was cut by 4 bases, the J end by 7 bases, with 17 bases between. CDR3 length equals 15 residues. CDR1 is MNHEY and CDR2 is SMNVEV in the germline V gene (reference sequence). CDR3 bases: TGTGCCAGCAGTTCCAGGGAATTCCTCTTTAATGAGCAGTTCTTC. Amino acids: CASSSREFLFNEQFF.

The V call is TRBV5-1, the J call TRBJ2-5, with 12 bases fitting TRBD2. This CDR3 has 14 amino acids. Looked up from germline, CDR1 is SGHRS and CDR2 is YFSETQ. Losses at the gene ends were 3 bases for V and 5 bases for J; bases not matched to a gene: 2. DNA for the CDR3: TGCGCCAGCAGCTCGACTAGCGGGAGTGAGACCCAGTACTTC. This sequence encodes CASSSTSGSETQYF.

The chain joins TRBV7-9 to TRBJ2-1, with 7 bases fitting TRBD2. CDR3 length: 19 amino acids. Trimming at V came to 1 base and at J to 1 base, leaving 13 bases not matched to a gene. Per germline, CDR1 SEHNR and CDR2 FQNEAQ (reference sequence). Written as DNA, the CDR3 is TGTGCCAGCAGCTTAGGTGCGGGAGCCACTGGTTGGTCCTACAATGAGCAGTTCTTC. Translated: CASSLGAGATGWSYNEQFF.

This sequence joins TRBV7-9 and TRBJ2-3; TRBD2 matches at 8 bases. Trimming removed 5 bases from V and 1 base from J; junction bases left unmatched: 5. The CDR3 totals 15 residues. The germline gives CDR1 SEHNR, CDR2 FQNEAQ (reference sequence). The DNA for the CDR3 is TGTGCCAGCAGCCCCGGGGGGGGGCGCACAGATACGCAGTATTTT. Translated, it gives CASSPGGGRTDTQYF.

The chain has TRBV6-5 and TRBJ2-1; 11 positions agree with TRBD2. The V gene's germline CDR1 is MNHEY and CDR2 SVGAGI. Germline trimming cut 0 bases from V and 14 bases from J; bases unmatched to any gene: 9. The CDR3 spans 15 residues. The CDR3 sequence is CASSYSGLADRGEFF. The CDR3 DNA reads as TGTGCCAGCAGTTACTCGGGACTAGCGGACCGGGGGGAGTTCTTC.

V gene TRBV12-5 combines with J gene TRBJ1-2, with 8 bases aligning to TRBD1. The germline V gene has CDR1 LGHNT and CDR2 FRNRAP. Losses at the gene ends were 4 bases for V and 0 bases for J; bases not matched to a gene: 1. The CDR3 sequence is 14 residues long. CDR3 coding DNA: TGTGCTAGTGGTTCGACAGGGGCTAACTATGGCTACACCTTC. Protein sequence: CASGSTGANYGYTF.

This clone was detected once. V and J are TRBV27 and TRBJ1-5, with 10 positions matching TRBD1. The CDR3 is made up of 17 amino acids. The V segment lost 4 bases and the J segment 0 bases; nucleotides outside the gene matches: 6. Germline V lookup: CDR1 MNHEY, CDR2 SMNVEV (reference sequence). CDR3: CASSSDRGLGSNQPQHF. The DNA of the CDR3 is TGTGCCAGCAGTTCAGACAGGGGGCTGGGTAGCAATCAGCCCCAGCATTTT.

The chain joins TRBV30 to TRBJ2-1; D remains unclear. V was clipped by 4 bases and J by 3 bases, with 13 bases between them. The CDR3 runs 14 residues. Germline CDR1 reads GTSNPN; CDR2 reads SVGIG (reference sequence). Here the CDR3 reads CAWISRGSYNEQFF. As DNA, the CDR3 is TGTGCCTGGATCTCCCGCGGCAGCTACAATGAGCAGTTCTTC.

The V and J genes are TRBV6-5 and TRBJ1-2; D gene uncertain. V lost 2 bases, J lost 1 base, and 8 bases lay in between. This CDR3 is built from 14 residues. In germline, CDR1 is MNHEY, CDR2 SVGAGI. CDR3 bases: TGTGCCAGCAGTTACGCGGCTGATAACTATGGCTACACCTTC. Amino acids: CASSYAADNYGYTF.

V gene TRBV30 combines with J gene TRBJ1-4, with D unclear. The CDR3 is 16 amino acids. Germline loops: CDR1 GTSNPN, CDR2 SVGIG (reference sequence). Trimming pared 2 bases from V and 5 bases from J, leaving 18 bases between. CDR3 protein: CAWSPQSQPGNEKLFF. As DNA, the CDR3 is TGTGCCTGGAGTCCGCAGTCCCAACCGGGGAATGAAAAACTGTTTTTT.

This chain links TRBV30 with TRBJ1-1; the D gene is possibly TRBD1 (5 bases). Germline-derived CDR1 and CDR2 are GTSNPN and SVGIG (reference sequence). This CDR3 has 14 residues. V gave up 1 base and J gave up 0 bases, with 9 bases separating them. CDR3 sequence (DNA): TGTGCCTGGAGTGGCCAGGGCCTGAACACTGAAGCTTTCTTT. This codes for CAWSGQGLNTEAFF.

This clone was detected only once. The CDR3 region is CASSESVRRTYEQYF. The CDR3 bases are TGTGCCAGCAGTGAATCCGTTCGCAGAACCTACGAGCAGTACTTC. V and J are TRBV25-1 and TRBJ2-7; D ambiguous. The length of the CDR3 is 15 residues. CDR1 and CDR2 from the germline V gene are MGHDK and SYGVNS. The V and J ends lost 1 base and 2 bases respectively, with 12 bases between them.

V is TRBV7-3 and J is TRBJ1-5; perhaps TRBD1 as D (6 bases). Trimming removed 3 bases at V and 12 bases at J, with 15 bases between. CDR1 is SGHTA and CDR2 is FQGTGA in the germline V gene. There are 13 residues in the CDR3. In DNA form, the CDR3 reads TGTGCCAGCAGCTTGGATAGTGCAGGGGTCCAGCATTTT. Protein product: CASSLDSAGVQHF.

This chain uses TRBV28 with TRBJ1-1, with 9 bases aligning to TRBD1. V lost 3 bases and J lost 4; bases outside the gene matches: 3. The CDR3 covers 14 residues. Per germline, CDR1 MDHEN and CDR2 SYDVKM. CDR3 sequence (DNA): TGTGCCAGCAGTTTTTTGGACAGGGGCACTGAAGCTTTCTTT. Translated: CASSFLDRGTEAFF.

This clone was counted a few times. The gene calls are TRBV5-1 and TRBJ1-2, with 8 bases identical to TRBD1. Trimming removed 4 bases from V and 6 bases from J; junction bases left unmatched: 8. From germline, CDR1 is SGHRS and CDR2 YFSETQ. The CDR3 loop spans 14 amino acids. The CDR3 protein is CASSPGQGGDGYTF. CDR3 DNA sequence: TGCGCCAGCAGCCCCGGACAGGGAGGCGATGGCTACACCTTC.